This entry is about one TCR beta chain. This clone's antigen is unknown. The sample holds no much larger clone one base away, and base qualities are not on file. Inclusive of the bounding cysteine and phenylalanine, the CDR3 is 14 residues long. The only DNA kept is the CDR3, 42 bases in frame from the first base. CDR1 and CDR2, per the germline V gene (reference sequence), are GTSNPN and SVGIG. Trimming removed 2 bases from V and 4 bases from J; the gene matches leave 4 bases unexplained. The Qiagen DNeasy kit was used to extract genomic DNA both from unsorted PBMCs and from the negatively selected CD4+ and CD8+ fractions. Amplification of TCR beta CDR3 regions was done by immunoSEQ multiplex PCR with primers that anneal to V and J segments. A synthetic immune receptor repertoire was used to minimize amplification bias, and any residual bias was removed computationally once sequencing was done. The study's own analysis went as follows. Repertoire diversity was quantified as the Shannon entropy index using custom Python scripts. Unsorted, CD4+ and CD8+ repertoires were analyzed separately, except for combined analyses in which CD4+ and CD8+ sequences were merged in silico. Clonal expansion was defined as a frequency increase of at least 2-fold after treatment compared with C1D1, and clones undetected at baseline were assigned a pseudocount of 0.5. Clones with 0 or 1 copy at C1D1 were defined as singleton clones, while clones with 2 or more copies were defined as non-singleton clones. Clones expanded in unsorted samples were annotated as CD4+, CD8+ or unknown by matching protein sequences in sorted samples from the same patient. Wilcoxon tests were applied to paired samples to test diversity changes from C1D1 to C4D1. TCRdb carries this immuneACCESS record with in-frame sequences only. Its versions omit some clonotypes, under half of them owing to an unresolved V gene in the studies checked, with the rest unexplained. That table gives V, J and clone size, and the DNA gave D and trimming. The sample yields 40,000 to 60,000 clones; around 73% were counted once. The top ten clonotypes cover over 13% of the sample.

Read against the paper, the sample's time point label means: cycle 2 day 1 (C2D1) of nivolumab. All trial patients had relapsed after autologous stem cell transplantation, with cohorts A, B and C differing in prior brentuximab vedotin exposure. A total of roughly 60 patients with relapsed/refractory classical Hodgkin lymphoma made up the trial cohort, and each patient's best overall response was complete response, partial response or progressive disease. Trial patients were treated with single-agent nivolumab in the multi-cohort phase II CheckMate 205 trial. Best overall response was determined by an independent review committee according to the 2007 International Working Group response criteria. Trial PBMCs were collected just before the start of nivolumab (C1D1) and during therapy at cycle 2 day 1 and cycle 4 day 1. Peripheral blood was collected in 8 mL Vacutainer Cell Preparation Tubes, from which PBMCs were isolated by centrifugation and then cryopreserved.

The sample belongs to a study of PD-1 blockade in classical Hodgkin lymphoma (TCRdb year 2020). In terms of the full investigation: Nivolumab dosing was 3 mg/kg intravenously every 2 weeks, continuing until either disease progression or unacceptable toxicity. A peripheral blood immune signature of response to PD-1 blockade in classical Hodgkin lymphoma was defined using TCR beta sequencing and CyTOF. What the study reported, not specific to this receptor: Only a single clinical trial cohort was studied, and what caused the repertoire differences, possibly disease activity or prior therapy, remained undefined. Baseline TCR diversity was reported as lower in newly diagnosed patients than in healthy donors, and lower still in relapsed/refractory patients. Patients starting nivolumab less than 1 year after ASCT had lower diversity and were excluded from later analyses to avoid confounding by immune reconstitution. CD4+ but not CD8+ TCR diversity rose significantly by C4D1 (p=0.0027 vs p=0.16), most apparent in complete responders (p=0.02). Trial patients achieving complete response had baseline diversity similar to newly diagnosed patients, whereas partial responders and progressors had significantly lower diversity.

The rearranged chain carries TRBV30 and TRBJ2-2; TRBD2 agrees with 7 junctional bases. This TCR was recovered from a human donor with classical Hodgkin lymphoma. This sample comprised peripheral blood mononuclear cells (PBMCs), obtained before the second cycle of nivolumab. The CDR3 protein sequence reads: CAWSSSGGTGELFF. The nucleotides are TGTGCCTGGAGTTCTAGCGGAGGCACCGGGGAGCTGTTTTTT.